The T cell receptor (beta chain) described here comes from a study of T cells of healthy individuals. This clonotype appeared a few times. The V and J ends lost 2 bases and 7 bases, in that order; junction bases with no gene match: 11. Germline CDR1 and CDR2: LGHNA and YNFKEQ. The CDR3 covers 16 residues. Each CDR3 protein gets one entry after TCRdb re-called the 5' RACE reads with MiXCR. This table has 95,000 to 100,000 distinct CDR3 sequences, 15% to 20% appearing once. The gene calls are TRBV4-2 and TRBJ1-5; 7 bases map to TRBD1. This TCR derives from a human donor in good health. As DNA, the CDR3 is TGTGCCAGCAGCCAAAACGTGCCAGGGGGACGGCAGCCCCAGCATTTT. Translated: CASSQNVPGGRQPQHF.